This T cell receptor (beta chain) was sequenced for a study of blood T cell repertoires in COVID-19. Assay used: immunoSEQ multiplex PCR; TCRdb lists only in-frame clones, some missing. The data show about 220,000 clones, with less than 90% seen just once and roughly 2.6% held by the top ten. Germline V gives CDR1 MNHEY, CDR2 SVGAGI. Trimming pared 10 bases from V and 2 bases from J, leaving 17 bases between. This CDR3 contains 15 residues. The study drew participants aged about 18 to 89 years from 20 to 30 US areas. This sequence was found in a woman between 25 and 40 years old who had recovered from COVID-19. This chain links TRBV6-5 with TRBJ1-4, with D maybe TRBD1 (5 bases). Sample: PBMCs or T cells enriched from blood (not recorded which). CDR3 coding DNA: TGTGCCAACTCAAACTGGGGGGTTACTAATGAAAAACTGTTTTTT. This encodes CANSNWGVTNEKLFF.